This T cell receptor beta chain was recovered during a study of cytomegalovirus exposure and HLA in healthy donors. Germline loops: CDR1 MNHNY, CDR2 SVGAGI (reference sequence). Trimming left V 0 bases short and J 6 bases short, with 11 bases between. The CDR3 length is 15 residues. The PCR ran on 60 Vbeta and 13 Jbeta primers. Using immunoSEQ multiplex PCR, the repertoire was profiled, and TCRdb retains in-frame clones only, with some absent. The data show 99,000 or so clones, with over 80% seen just once and 6.9% held by the top ten. The chain couples TRBV6-6 to TRBJ2-2; no firm D call. The receptor was isolated from a man aged 25 to 45 in good health and CMV-seropositive. The sequencing input was PBMCs. CDR3 amino acids: CASSYSTRNAGELFF. Here the CDR3 DNA reads TGTGCCAGCAGTTACTCAACCAGAAACGCCGGGGAGCTGTTTTTT.